The rows below give T cell receptor beta chains drawn from one sample of a study of T-cell reconstitution after alpha-beta-depleted transplantation in children. TCRdb analysed the PCR reads with MiXCR anew, one entry per CDR3 protein. Of around 500,000 distinct CDR3 sequences in the sample, under 30% were seen once. This sample comprised PBMCs, mostly from graft donor cells, obtained 360 days after TCRalphabeta/CD19-depleted stem cell transplant. Receptor source: a boy less than two years old who had a stem cell transplant for acute myeloid leukemia, so the T cells may come from the graft donor. Both conserved end residues are part of each CDR3. The D gene is left open where the match is weak. For some rows the clone size is stated as once, few or many, or as a class when expanded; others skip it.

abundance: many; d_gene: TRBD2; v_gene: TRBV7-6; j_gene: TRBJ2-3; CDR3nt: TGTGCCAGCAGCTTACTGGCGGGGGTTAGCACAGATACGCAGTATTTT; CDR3aa: CASSLLAGVSTDTQYF
abundance: -; d_gene: -; v_gene: TRBV7-9; j_gene: TRBJ2-5; CDR3nt: TGTGCCAGCAGCTTAGAATGGGCAGGGAACCAAGAGACCCAGTACTTC; CDR3aa: CASSLEWAGNQETQYF
abundance: -; d_gene: -; v_gene: TRBV20-1; j_gene: TRBJ2-1; CDR3nt: TGCAGTGCTAGAGTCAGGGACTCCTACTACAATGAGCAGTTCTTC; CDR3aa: CSARVRDSYYNEQFF
abundance: many; d_gene: -; v_gene: TRBV20-1; j_gene: TRBJ2-4; CDR3nt: TGCAGTGGTACTCAATGGGAAAACATTCAGTACTTC; CDR3aa: CSGTQWENIQYF
abundance: -; d_gene: TRBD1; v_gene: TRBV18; j_gene: TRBJ1-2; CDR3nt: TGTGCCAGCTCACTGGACAGGGACACCTATGGCTACACCTTC; CDR3aa: CASSLDRDTYGYTF
abundance: -; d_gene: -; v_gene: TRBV7-6; j_gene: TRBJ2-7; CDR3nt: TGTGCCAGCAGCTTAGGGTTTCAGTCCTACGAGCAGTACTTC; CDR3aa: CASSLGFQSYEQYF
abundance: -; d_gene: TRBD2; v_gene: TRBV6-1; j_gene: TRBJ2-1; CDR3nt: TGTGCCAGCACCCCGGGGGGGTCCCACAATGAGCAGTTCTTC; CDR3aa: CASTPGGSHNEQFF
abundance: -; d_gene: -; v_gene: TRBV10-3; j_gene: TRBJ2-3; CDR3nt: TGTGCCATCAGGACTACCACAGATACGCAGTATTTT; CDR3aa: CAIRTTTDTQYF
abundance: -; d_gene: -; v_gene: TRBV7-6; j_gene: TRBJ1-1; CDR3nt: TGTGCCAGCAGCTTAGTGCGGGGATGGGGTGACACTGAAGCTTTCTTT; CDR3aa: CASSLVRGWGDTEAFF
abundance: -; d_gene: -; v_gene: TRBV3-1; j_gene: TRBJ2-5; CDR3nt: TGTGCCAGCAGCCAGGCGGCCCTTCAAGAGACCCAGTACTTC; CDR3aa: CASSQAALQETQYF
abundance: once; d_gene: -; v_gene: TRBV21-1; j_gene: TRBJ2-2; CDR3nt: TGTGCCAGCAGCGCGCACAGGGAAAACACCGGGGAGCTGTTTTTT; CDR3aa: CASSAHRENTGELFF
abundance: few; d_gene: TRBD2; v_gene: TRBV10-3; j_gene: TRBJ2-1; CDR3nt: TGTGCCATCAGTGGGGCTAGCGGGGAAGGGACGCAGTTCTTC; CDR3aa: CAISGASGEGTQFF
abundance: few; d_gene: -; v_gene: TRBV7-6; j_gene: TRBJ2-5; CDR3nt: TGTGCCAGCAGCCGTATAATCCGAGGGAAGGAGACCCAGTACTTC; CDR3aa: CASSRIIRGKETQYF
abundance: many; d_gene: -; v_gene: TRBV4-3; j_gene: TRBJ2-5; CDR3nt: TGCGCCAGCAGCCAAAATGGGCAGGGCCAAGAGACCCAGTACTTC; CDR3aa: CASSQNGQGQETQYF
abundance: few; d_gene: TRBD1; v_gene: TRBV5-6; j_gene: TRBJ2-2; CDR3nt: TGTGCCAGCAGCTGGGGGACAGGGTGGACCGGGGAGCTGTTTTTT; CDR3aa: CASSWGTGWTGELFF
abundance: many; d_gene: -; v_gene: TRBV9; j_gene: TRBJ2-3; CDR3nt: TGTGCCAGCAGCGTAGACATAGGGATGGCGGGAATCACAGATACGCAGTATTTT; CDR3aa: CASSVDIGMAGITDTQYF
abundance: many; d_gene: -; v_gene: TRBV2; j_gene: TRBJ2-1; CDR3nt: TGTGCCAGCAGGAGGGAGGCCTACAATGAGCAGTTCTTC; CDR3aa: CASRREAYNEQFF
abundance: many; d_gene: -; v_gene: TRBV10-3; j_gene: TRBJ2-1; CDR3nt: TGTGCCATCAGTGATCCGGGACACTTCAATGAGCAGTTCTTC; CDR3aa: CAISDPGHFNEQFF
abundance: -; d_gene: -; v_gene: TRBV20-1; j_gene: TRBJ1-3; CDR3nt: TGCAGTGCTGGAAAGCAGGGAAACACCATATATTTT; CDR3aa: CSAGKQGNTIYF
abundance: once; d_gene: -; v_gene: TRBV7-6; j_gene: TRBJ2-3; CDR3nt: TGTGCCAGCAGCCGGGACTGGTCGGGCTCTCTTCTGTATTTT; CDR3aa: CASSRDWSGSLLYF
abundance: many; d_gene: TRBD1; v_gene: TRBV3-1; j_gene: TRBJ1-1; CDR3nt: TGTGCCAGCAGCCTCTCGACAGGGCGGACTGAAGCTTTCTTT; CDR3aa: CASSLSTGRTEAFF
abundance: few; d_gene: -; v_gene: TRBV7-3; j_gene: TRBJ2-3; CDR3nt: TGTGCCAGCAGCTTATGGAAAGGGAGGTCCGATACGCAGTATTTT; CDR3aa: CASSLWKGRSDTQYF
abundance: many; d_gene: -; v_gene: TRBV29-1; j_gene: TRBJ2-5; CDR3nt: TGCAGCGTTGGACTACTCGAGGGGACCCAGTACTTC; CDR3aa: CSVGLLEGTQYF
abundance: few; d_gene: TRBD1; v_gene: TRBV20-1; j_gene: TRBJ1-1; CDR3nt: TGCAGTGCTAGAGATTTCGGGACAGTGAACACTGAAGCTTTCTTT; CDR3aa: CSARDFGTVNTEAFF
abundance: few; d_gene: TRBD2; v_gene: TRBV20-1; j_gene: TRBJ2-1; CDR3nt: TGCAGTGCTAGAGCAGCTAGCGGGGGTCTCAATGAGCAGTTCTTC; CDR3aa: CSARAASGGLNEQFF
abundance: -; d_gene: TRBD1; v_gene: TRBV18; j_gene: TRBJ2-5; CDR3nt: TGTGCCAGCTCACCACCGACTGGACAGGGGGAGACCCAGTACTTC; CDR3aa: CASSPPTGQGETQYF
abundance: few; d_gene: -; v_gene: TRBV12-3/TRBV12-4; j_gene: TRBJ1-3; CDR3nt: TGTGCCAGCGGCGGAGATCGCTCTGGAAACACCATATATTTT; CDR3aa: CASGGDRSGNTIYF
abundance: many; d_gene: -; v_gene: TRBV7-2; j_gene: TRBJ1-3; CDR3nt: TGTGCCAGCAGCTTAGGACAGCCTGGAAACACCATATATTTT; CDR3aa: CASSLGQPGNTIYF
abundance: few; d_gene: -; v_gene: TRBV12-3/TRBV12-4; j_gene: TRBJ1-2; CDR3nt: TGTGCCAGCAGTTTCGGGGAGGGAAGCTATGGCTACACCTTC; CDR3aa: CASSFGEGSYGYTF
abundance: -; d_gene: -; v_gene: TRBV6-5; j_gene: TRBJ2-1; CDR3nt: TGTGCCAGCAGTGCGGATGGTAGTGAGCAGTTCTTC; CDR3aa: CASSADGSEQFF
abundance: once; d_gene: TRBD1; v_gene: TRBV5-1; j_gene: TRBJ2-3; CDR3nt: TGCGCCAGCATCCCACAGGGGGTAGGCACAGATACGCAGTATTTT; CDR3aa: CASIPQGVGTDTQYF
abundance: few; d_gene: -; v_gene: TRBV20-1; j_gene: TRBJ2-7; CDR3nt: TGCAGTGCCAATAAGCTCCGGGACCGGGGCCACGAGCAGTACTTC; CDR3aa: CSANKLRDRGHEQYF
abundance: -; d_gene: -; v_gene: TRBV5-6; j_gene: TRBJ2-2; CDR3nt: TGTGCCAGCAGCTTGGTACCCGATACCGGGGAGCTGTTTTTT; CDR3aa: CASSLVPDTGELFF
abundance: -; d_gene: -; v_gene: TRBV11-1; j_gene: TRBJ2-7; CDR3nt: TGTGCCAGCAGCCTACAGGGTGTCCACCCTAAGTTTTCCTACGAGCAGTACTTC; CDR3aa: CASSLQGVHPKFSYEQYF
abundance: -; d_gene: TRBD2; v_gene: TRBV7-9; j_gene: TRBJ2-5; CDR3nt: TGTGCCAGCGGCCAGCGGGGGTACCAAGAGACCCAGTACTTC; CDR3aa: CASGQRGYQETQYF
abundance: -; d_gene: -; v_gene: TRBV18; j_gene: TRBJ2-5; CDR3nt: TGTGCCAGCTCACCACTGGTAGAACCCCAAGAGACCCAGTACTTC; CDR3aa: CASSPLVEPQETQYF
abundance: few; d_gene: TRBD1; v_gene: TRBV6-5; j_gene: TRBJ1-2; CDR3nt: TGTGCCAGCAGTTACTCGATGGGGCAGGGGGCGCGTGGCTACACCTTC; CDR3aa: CASSYSMGQGARGYTF
abundance: many; d_gene: -; v_gene: TRBV6-5; j_gene: TRBJ1-3; CDR3nt: TGTGCCAGCAGCCGCGGACTGGGAAACACCATATATTTT; CDR3aa: CASSRGLGNTIYF
abundance: few; d_gene: TRBD2; v_gene: TRBV7-2; j_gene: TRBJ2-3; CDR3nt: TGTGCCAGCAGCCATCCCGGGACTATCAGCACAGATACGCAGTATTTT; CDR3aa: CASSHPGTISTDTQYF
abundance: many; d_gene: -; v_gene: TRBV24-1; j_gene: TRBJ2-2; CDR3nt: TGTGCCACCAGTGCCGATCGAAGAGACGGGAACACCGGGGAGCTGTTTTTT; CDR3aa: CATSADRRDGNTGELFF
abundance: -; d_gene: TRBD2; v_gene: TRBV7-4; j_gene: TRBJ2-5; CDR3nt: TGTGCCAGCAGCTTATCCCCGCTCCATAAGGGTCTAGCGGGGGGAAGTTCGATAGGAGAGACCCAGTACTTC; CDR3aa: CASSLSPLHKGLAGGSSIGETQYF
abundance: -; d_gene: -; v_gene: TRBV15; j_gene: TRBJ2-3; CDR3nt: TGTGCCACCAGCAGAGGGGAGGCTCGCACAGATACGCAGTATTTT; CDR3aa: CATSRGEARTDTQYF
abundance: -; d_gene: TRBD2; v_gene: TRBV20-1; j_gene: TRBJ2-2; CDR3nt: TGCAGTGCTAGAGGATTACCGGGACTAGCGGGCGACGTGAACACCGGGGAGCTGTTTTTT; CDR3aa: CSARGLPGLAGDVNTGELFF
abundance: many; d_gene: TRBD1; v_gene: TRBV5-1; j_gene: TRBJ1-4; CDR3nt: TGCGCCAGCAGCTTCCAGACAGGGTTGAATGAAAAACTGTTTTTT; CDR3aa: CASSFQTGLNEKLFF
abundance: few; d_gene: -; v_gene: TRBV4-3; j_gene: TRBJ2-5; CDR3nt: TGCGCCAGCAGCCGAAGTGGTTTAGCGGCCCAAGAGACCCAGTACTTC; CDR3aa: CASSRSGLAAQETQYF
abundance: few; d_gene: -; v_gene: TRBV25-1; j_gene: TRBJ2-1; CDR3nt: TGTGCCAGCAGTGTTGTAGCGACAGTGCAGTTCTTC; CDR3aa: CASSVVATVQFF
abundance: many; d_gene: -; v_gene: TRBV7-9; j_gene: TRBJ2-3; CDR3nt: TGTGCCAGCAGCTTATGGGACAGCACAGATACGCAGTATTTT; CDR3aa: CASSLWDSTDTQYF
abundance: few; d_gene: -; v_gene: TRBV20-1; j_gene: TRBJ1-2; CDR3nt: TGCAGTGCCATCAGGACAGCTTCTAGTGGCTACACCTTC; CDR3aa: CSAIRTASSGYTF
abundance: many; d_gene: -; v_gene: TRBV20-1; j_gene: TRBJ2-3; CDR3nt: TGCAGTGCTAACGGAGAAGCAAGCACAGATACGCAGTATTTT; CDR3aa: CSANGEASTDTQYF
abundance: -; d_gene: -; v_gene: TRBV4-2; j_gene: TRBJ1-1; CDR3nt: TGTGCCAGCAGCCAAGAGACTTTGAACACTGAAGCTTTCTTT; CDR3aa: CASSQETLNTEAFF
abundance: many; d_gene: -; v_gene: TRBV5-1; j_gene: TRBJ1-1; CDR3nt: TGCGCCAGCAGCTTGGACACAACCACTGAAGCTTTCTTT; CDR3aa: CASSLDTTTEAFF
abundance: few; d_gene: -; v_gene: TRBV7-6; j_gene: TRBJ2-5; CDR3nt: TGTGCCAGCAGCTACTCCCCGGGGGAAGGAGAGACCCAGTACTTC; CDR3aa: CASSYSPGEGETQYF
abundance: -; d_gene: TRBD1; v_gene: TRBV20-1; j_gene: TRBJ2-7; CDR3nt: TGCAGTGCTAGACAGACAGGGATACGCAACGAGCAGTACTTC; CDR3aa: CSARQTGIRNEQYF
abundance: -; d_gene: -; v_gene: TRBV13; j_gene: TRBJ1-2; CDR3nt: TGTGCCAGCAGCTTAGGGGAAAGACGGCGATACCGGTGGGAGGCCTTC; CDR3aa: CASSLGERRRYRWEAF
abundance: many; d_gene: TRBD1; v_gene: TRBV19; j_gene: TRBJ2-2; CDR3nt: TGTGCCAGTAGTATAGAGAAAGACAGGGTCCGGTTCCTCGGGGCCGGGGAGCTGTTTTTT; CDR3aa: CASSIEKDRVRFLGAGELFF
abundance: -; d_gene: -; v_gene: TRBV12-3/TRBV12-4; j_gene: TRBJ2-3; CDR3nt: TGTGCCAGCCCGCCTTTCCCGGACAGCTCGAACACAGATACGCAGTATTTT; CDR3aa: CASPPFPDSSNTDTQYF
abundance: few; d_gene: TRBD1; v_gene: TRBV6-1; j_gene: TRBJ2-3; CDR3nt: TGTGCCAGCAGAAAAACAAGGGACAGTTATACGCAGTATTTT; CDR3aa: CASRKTRDSYTQYF